This T cell receptor (beta chain) came from a study of T cells in localized non-small cell lung cancer. Findings and caveats of the study: The highest T cell clonality was in uninvolved adjacent lung, above tumor.

The V end was cut by 5 bases, the J end by 2 bases, with 13 bases between. This CDR3 region has 14 residues. Germline lookup yields CDR1 SGHNT and CDR2 YYREEE (reference sequence). TCRdb's copy holds only in-frame clones and misses some; the assay was immunoSEQ multiplex PCR. The profile shows some 22,000 clones, 87% of them singletons. Turning to this clone: As yet, its antigen is unknown.

The chain combines TRBV5-4 with TRBJ2-5, with D maybe TRBD1 (6 bases). This specimen was peripheral blood, taken before any cancer treatment. This sequence was found in a male donor at least 60 years old with stage I squamous cell lung carcinoma. The CDR3 here is CASSSGQKQETQYF. The CDR3 region has the DNA TGTGCCAGCAGTTCCGGACAGAAACAAGAGACCCAGTACTTC.